This TCR beta chain was captured in a study of lymphopenia after photon versus proton radiotherapy. Sequenced by immunoSEQ multiplex PCR; TCRdb stores in-frame clones only, minus some. The profile shows around 53,000 clones, more than 70% of them singletons. This CDR3 region has 16 residues. Per the germline V gene, CDR1 is SEHNR and CDR2 is FQNEAQ (reference sequence). Unmatched junction bases numbered 14, after V lost 8 bases and J lost 7 bases. Sample: peripheral blood, taken from a patient treated with photon-based radiotherapy. The V gene is TRBV7-9, the J gene TRBJ2-1, with 10 bases lining up with TRBD2. The sequence came from a man aged 50 to 59 with gastric cancer. The CDR3 DNA reads as TGTGCCAGCCGCACCAGCGGGAGGGGGGGATTGAATGAGCAGTTCTTC. It yields the protein CASRTSGRGGLNEQFF.